The next 26 T cell receptor beta chains were all read from a single sample in a study of blood T cell repertoires in COVID-19 (dated by TCRdb to 2020 to 2022). The library came from the immunoSEQ multiplex PCR assay. TCRdb obtained this table from immuneACCESS and retained in-frame rearrangements with V and J assigned. These tables miss some clones; where compared with another copy, unresolved V genes account for less than half of the shortfall, and the remainder is unexplained. Counted in this sample were around 86,000 clones; around 85% of them appeared once. Of the sample, about an eighth is held by the ten largest clones. The sample comprised peripheral blood. These receptors were collected from a human donor in a cohort sampled during active COVID-19.

This sequence joins TRBV29-1 and TRBJ1-5; 8 bases are a match to TRBD1. From germline, CDR1 is SQVTM and CDR2 ANQGSEA. There are 14 residues in the CDR3. Trimming took 7 bases from V and 5 from J; bases not matched to a gene: 10. The CDR3 sequence is CSAATGARDQPQHF. CDR3 sequence (DNA): TGCAGCGCAGCGACAGGGGCCCGCGATCAGCCCCAGCATTTT.

The V call is TRBV3-1 (or the pseudogene TRBV3-2), the J call TRBJ1-6, with TRBD1 identical over 7 bases. J was trimmed by 14 bases and V by 1 base; bases with no gene match: 8. Per the germline V gene, CDR1 is LGHDT and CDR2 is YNNKEL (reference sequence). The CDR3 is made up of 14 amino acids. The CDR3 is CASSQGRQGVTLHF. The CDR3 DNA is TGTGCCAGCAGCCAAGGGCGGCAGGGGGTTACCCTCCACTTT.

A word on this clone: Other DNA sequences of this sample code for an identical CDR3. Written as DNA, the CDR3 is TGTGCCAGCAGCCCGGGGGGGGGTTCAGAGACCCAGTACTTC. Translated: CASSPGGGSETQYF. The chain combines TRBV9 with TRBJ2-5, with 8 bases that match TRBD2. Germline values: CDR1 SGDLS, CDR2 YYNGEE. The CDR3 covers 14 residues. With V trimmed by 4 bases and J by 4 bases, 6 bases remained unmatched.

Written as DNA, the CDR3 is TGTGCCAGCAGCCAAGAGGTTAGGGGAGGAGGCTACACCTTC. Residues: CASSQEVRGGGYTF. The chain employs TRBV4-2 and TRBJ1-2, with a tentative D call TRBD1 (5 bases). The CDR3 is 14 residues long. V lost 0 bases and J 8 bases, leaving 13 bases between the germline ends. Germline CDR1 and CDR2: LGHNA and YNFKEQ.

This clone has only one observation. The rearrangement uses TRBV5-5 and TRBJ1-2; 9 bases map to TRBD1. Germline V gives CDR1 SGHKS, CDR2 YYEKEE (reference sequence). The CDR3 has 16 amino acids. After removal of 0 bases from V and 5 bases from J, the junction contained 8 bases not matched to a gene. The CDR3 coding sequence is TGTGCCAGCAGCTTGGACAGGGGGCTTCCTACGTATGGCTACACCTTC. Protein sequence: CASSLDRGLPTYGYTF.

The genes are TRBV9 and TRBJ1-3, with D tentatively TRBD1 (6 bases). V was pared by 2 bases and J by 0 bases, with 12 bases between. This CDR3 is 16 amino acids long. Germline assignment: CDR1 SGDLS and CDR2 YYNGEE. The CDR3 loop is CASSVKTGSSGNTIYF. CDR3 DNA: TGTGCCAGCAGCGTGAAGACAGGTTCCTCTGGAAACACCATATATTTT.

This sequence joins TRBV5-1 and TRBJ2-3; D might be TRBD2 (7 bases). The CDR3 is 18 residues long. The germline V gene encodes CDR1 SGHRS and CDR2 YFSETQ. The V end was cut by 4 bases, the J end by 1 base, with 22 bases between. The CDR3 is CASSPLAAGRGGTDTQYF. The DNA of the CDR3 is TGCGCCAGCAGCCCCCTGGCGGCAGGGAGGGGGGGCACAGATACGCAGTATTTT.

This clone came up once. CDR3 sequence: CASSIQLAGDTRDTQYF. CDR3 DNA sequence: TGTGCCAGTAGTATACAACTAGCGGGAGATACTAGGGATACGCAGTATTTT. The chain links TRBV19 to TRBJ2-3; TRBD2 agrees at 11 bases. This CDR3 is 17 amino acids long. Trimming at V came to 2 bases and at J to 6 bases, leaving 10 bases not matched to a gene. CDR1 is LNHDA, CDR2 SQIVND, per germline (reference sequence).

V is TRBV25-1 and J is TRBJ1-2, with TRBD1 identical over 10 bases. V was clipped by 6 bases and J by 6 bases; unmatched bases: 7. Germline CDR1 reads MGHDK; CDR2 reads SYGVNS. There are 14 residues in the CDR3. The CDR3: CASRPPGTGDGYTF. The DNA for the CDR3 is TGTGCCAGCAGGCCCCCAGGGACAGGGGATGGCTACACCTTC.

This chain joins TRBV19 and TRBJ2-2, with TRBD1 matching over 9 bases. This CDR3 is 15 amino acids long. Germline V gene lookup returns CDR1 LNHDA and CDR2 SQIVND (reference sequence). Trimming removed 6 bases from V and 6 bases from J; junction bases left unmatched: 8. CDR3 sequence (DNA): TGTGCCAGTAGGAACAGGGGGCGCGGGGCCGGGGAGCTGTTTTTT. Its protein product is CASRNRGRGAGELFF.

The chain recombines TRBV29-1 with TRBJ1-4; 7 bases agree with TRBD1. The CDR3 has 15 amino acids. CDR1 and CDR2 (germline): SQVTM, ANQGSEA. Trimming at V came to 7 bases and at J to 8 bases, leaving 16 bases not matched to a gene. CDR3 DNA: TGCAGCGCTACCCCAGAGACAGGGAGACGGGAAAAACTGTTTTTT. Its translation is CSATPETGRREKLFF.

V usage is TRBV23-1 and J usage is TRBJ2-1; 11 nucleotides match TRBD1. TRBV23-1 is noted as an ORF with a role that remains uncertain. Trimming took 10 bases from V and 5 from J; bases not matched to a gene: 10. The CDR3 is 15 amino acids. CDR3 sequence (DNA): TGCGCCAAGCAGTCCGGGACAGGGGGACACAATGAGCAGTTCTTC. Translated, it gives CAKQSGTGGHNEQFF.

The gene calls are TRBV9 and TRBJ2-3, with 9 bases aligning to TRBD1. CDR1 and CDR2 from the germline V gene are SGDLS and YYNGEE. The CDR3 length is 16 residues. The ends lost 2 bases at V and 1 base at J; junction bases unmatched: 5. The CDR3 DNA is TGTGCCAGCAGCGTCACAGGGGGCACCGGCACAGATACGCAGTATTTT. Translated: CASSVTGGTGTDTQYF. Combining the CDR3 with reference TRBV9 and TRBJ2-3 gives the whole variable domain DSGVTQTPKHLITATGQRVTLRCSPRSGDLSVYWYQQSLDQGLQFLIQYYNGEERAKGNILERFSAQQFPDLHSELNLSSLELGDSALYFCASSVTGGTGTDTQYFGPGTRLTVL.

The chain carries TRBV29-1 and TRBJ1-2; D possibly corresponds to TRBD1 (6 bases). Trimming took 4 bases from V and 3 from J, leaving 9 bases between them. From germline, CDR1 is SQVTM and CDR2 ANQGSEA. This CDR3 has 12 amino acids. The CDR3 loop reads CSVARTDYGYTF. Here the CDR3 DNA reads TGCAGCGTTGCCCGGACAGACTATGGCTACACCTTC.

This rearrangement joins TRBV4-2 to TRBJ1-2; D ambiguous. Per the germline V gene, CDR1 is LGHNA and CDR2 is YNFKEQ. The CDR3 is made up of 15 amino acids. V lost 1 base, J lost 2 bases, and 11 bases lay in between. In DNA form, the CDR3 reads TGTGCCAGCAGCCAAGGGGAGGGTCACAACTATGGCTACACCTTC. The encoded protein is CASSQGEGHNYGYTF.

The J gene is TRBJ2-7, the V gene TRBV19; 8 nucleotides align to TRBD1. The CDR3 runs 14 residues. The V and J ends lost 4 bases and 6 bases, in that order; junction bases with no gene match: 8. Germline V gene data show CDR1 as LNHDA and CDR2 as SQIVND (reference sequence). The CDR3 DNA reads as TGTGCCAGTAGTACGGGACAGGACCATTCCGAGCAGTACTTC. It encodes CASSTGQDHSEQYF.

This chain connects TRBV5-6 to TRBJ2-7, with 8 positions matching TRBD1. The CDR3 loop spans 13 amino acids. The V segment lost 4 bases and the J segment 2 bases; nucleotides outside the gene matches: 2. Per germline, CDR1 SGHDT and CDR2 YYEEEE. The CDR3 DNA sequence: TGTGCCAGCAGCCCGACAGGGGCCTACGAGCAGTACTTC. It codes for CASSPTGAYEQYF.

The chain recombines TRBV7-8 with TRBJ2-5; the D gene is possibly TRBD2 (6 bases). Germline-derived CDR1 and CDR2 are SGHVS and FQNEAQ. Trimming stripped 0 bases from V and 4 bases from J, with 18 bases between. The CDR3 contains 17 residues. This CDR3 reads CASSLARGRSGLETQYF. The CDR3 nucleotides are TGTGCCAGCAGCTTAGCCCGGGGGAGGTCAGGGTTAGAGACCCAGTACTTC.

This chain joins TRBV28 and TRBJ2-5, with 7 bases that match TRBD2. V shed 2 bases and J 5 bases; nucleotides not matched to a gene: 8. Per germline, CDR1 MDHEN and CDR2 SYDVKM. CDR3 length equals 15 residues. The CDR3 loop is CASSLGEIGGETQYF. The DNA of the CDR3 is TGTGCCAGCAGTTTAGGAGAAATCGGGGGGGAGACCCAGTACTTC. Looking up the rest from reference TRBV28 and TRBJ2-5 gives the full variable domain: DVKVTQSSRYLVKRTGEKVFLECVQDMDHENMFWYRQDPGLGLRLIYFSYDVKMKEKGDIPEGYSVSREKKERFSLILESASTNQTSMYLCASSLGEIGGETQYFGPGTRLLVL.

The gene calls are TRBV24-1 and TRBJ2-4; D might be TRBD2 (6 bases). From germline, CDR1 is KGHDR and CDR2 SFDVKD. There are 12 residues in the CDR3. V lost 4 bases, J lost 15 bases, and 15 bases lay in between. The CDR3 DNA reads TGTGCCACCAGTGAGAGGGCGGGACCTTGGTACTTC. Amino acids: CATSERAGPWYF.

V is TRBV7-8 and J is TRBJ2-5, with D maybe TRBD1 (5 bases). V lost 2 bases, J lost 2 bases, and 12 bases lay in between. The germline V gene encodes CDR1 SGHVS and CDR2 FQNEAQ. This CDR3 is built from 15 residues. The CDR3 DNA follows: TGTGCCAGCAGCTTATTCGTGACAGCTCAAGAGACCCAGTACTTC. This gives the protein CASSLFVTAQETQYF.

In its sample, this clone was seen once. V is TRBV10-2 and J is TRBJ2-3, with D maybe TRBD1 (6 bases). This CDR3 region has 15 residues. Trimming took off 6 bases at V and 1 base at J, with 14 bases between the two ends. The germline gives CDR1 WSHSY, CDR2 SAAADI. The CDR3 sequence is CASRGTPRGTDTQYF. The CDR3 DNA reads TGCGCCAGCAGGGGGACACCCCGGGGCACAGATACGCAGTATTTT.

V is TRBV3-1 (or the pseudogene TRBV3-2) and J is TRBJ2-3; TRBD2 might be the D (5 bases). Trimming stripped 0 bases from V and 8 bases from J, with 18 bases between. Germline V gene data show CDR1 as LGHDT and CDR2 as YNNKEL (reference sequence). There are 16 residues in the CDR3. The CDR3 reads CASSQERAPSWVTQYF. The CDR3 bases are TGTGCCAGCAGCCAAGAGAGGGCTCCAAGCTGGGTTACGCAGTATTTT.

The J gene is TRBJ1-1, the V gene TRBV12-3 or TRBV12-4; no firm D call. Trimming stripped 4 bases from V and 5 bases from J, with 11 bases between. This CDR3 has 13 residues. Here the CDR3 reads CASSSVEWTEAFF. For the CDR3, the DNA is TGTGCCAGCAGTTCTGTGGAGTGGACTGAAGCTTTCTTT.

This clone was seen a few times. This sequence joins TRBV18 and TRBJ2-7, with D possibly TRBD1 on 5 matching bases. CDR3 length: 13 residues. The germline V gene encodes CDR1 KGHSH and CDR2 LQKENI. V was shortened by 2 bases and J by 2 bases, with 7 bases between the two germline ends. CDR3 nucleotide sequence: TGTGCCAGCTCACCAGCAGGGACCTACGAGCAGTACTTC. Its translation: CASSPAGTYEQYF.

V and J are TRBV5-1 and TRBJ2-3; 8 bases agree with TRBD2. Germline-derived CDR1 and CDR2 are SGHRS and YFSETQ. The ends lost 5 bases at V and 4 bases at J; junction bases unmatched: 9. This CDR3 spans 15 amino acids. CDR3 protein: CASSLEDSGADTQYF. CDR3 coding DNA: TGCGCCAGCAGTCTCGAGGATAGCGGGGCAGATACGCAGTATTTT.